The clone carrying this T cell receptor beta chain came up a few times. What it recognizes is unknown. RNA transcripts served as the template for amplifying TCR beta CDR3 regions. HTBI primers drove first-round RT-PCR of the TCR CDR3. One entry per CDR3 protein, called by TCRdb with MiXCR from the multiplex PCR reads. Of about 520,000 distinct CDR3 sequences detected, around 24% appear once; the ten largest clones hold 11%. The diagnostic basis comprised clinical symptoms, serum thyroxine and TRAb, thyroid ultrasound and orbital computed tomography. This specimen comes from a study of T cells in Graves' hyperthyroidism and ophthalmopathy. Notes on the study in general: Before onset, ophthalmopathy was predicted by the model a median roughly 6.8 months earlier.

The sequence derives from a woman aged 25-40 years with Graves' ophthalmopathy. The sample taken for sequencing was blood.

CDR3 amino acids: CAWSVTSNQPQHF. CDR3 coding DNA: TGTGCCTGGAGTGTTACTAGCAATCAGCCCCAGCATTTT. The rearrangement links TRBV30 to TRBJ1-5; D call uncertain. CDR1 and CDR2 from the germline V gene are GTSNPN and SVGIG (reference sequence). V lost 0 bases to trimming and J lost 0 bases, with 3 bases between them. CDR3 length equals 13 residues.